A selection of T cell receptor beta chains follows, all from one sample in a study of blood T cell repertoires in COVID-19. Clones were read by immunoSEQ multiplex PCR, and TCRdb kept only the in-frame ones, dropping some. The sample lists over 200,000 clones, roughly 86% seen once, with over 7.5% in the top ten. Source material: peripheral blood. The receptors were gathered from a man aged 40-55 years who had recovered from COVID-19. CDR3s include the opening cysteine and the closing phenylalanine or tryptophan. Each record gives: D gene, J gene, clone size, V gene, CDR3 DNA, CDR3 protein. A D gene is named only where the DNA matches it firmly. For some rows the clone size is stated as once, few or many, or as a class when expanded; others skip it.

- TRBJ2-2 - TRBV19 TGTGCCAGTACCCACGGACAGATTAACACCGGGGAGCTGTTTTTT CASTHGQINTGELFF
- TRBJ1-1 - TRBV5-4 TGTGCCAGCAGCTCGGGGTGGGCTGAAGCTTTCTTT CASSSGWAEAFF
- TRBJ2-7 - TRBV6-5 TGTGCCAGCAGTTACAGCGGATTAGGAAAGCAGTACTTC CASSYSGLGKQYF
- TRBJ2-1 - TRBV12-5 TGTGCTAGTGGTTTCCCTCCCTACAATGAGCAGTTCTTC CASGFPPYNEQFF
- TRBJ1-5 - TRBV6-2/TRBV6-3 TGTGCCAGCAGCCCTCTTTTCAGTCAGCCCCAGCATTTT CASSPLFSQPQHF
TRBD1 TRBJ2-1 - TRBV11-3 TGTGCCAGCAGCCCGGGAAGGGGGCCCTACAATGAGCAGTTCTTC CASSPGRGPYNEQFF
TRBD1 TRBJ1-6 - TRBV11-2 TGTGCCAGCAGCTTACGTCGGGACAGGAATTCACCCCTCCACTTT CASSLRRDRNSPLHF
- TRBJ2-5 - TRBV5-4 TGTGCCAGCAGCTTGGCCGGAGTGCTCGGGACCCAGTACTTC CASSLAGVLGTQYF
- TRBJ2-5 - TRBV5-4 TGTGCCAGCAGCGCCGGTGGCGGGCTCCAAGAGACCCAGTACTTC CASSAGGGLQETQYF
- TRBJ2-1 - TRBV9 TGTGCCAGCAGCGTGGGGCGTGTCAATGAGCAGTTCTTC CASSVGRVNEQFF
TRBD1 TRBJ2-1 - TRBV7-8 TGTGCCAGCACCGGACAGGGGGAGAACAATGAGCAGTTCTTC CASTGQGENNEQFF
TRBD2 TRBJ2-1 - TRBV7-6 TGTGCCAGCAGCCTACGCCCGGGACTAGCTGATGAGCAGTTCTTC CASSLRPGLADEQFF
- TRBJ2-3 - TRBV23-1 TGCGCCAGCAGCTCTCAGGCTAGCACAGATACGCAGTATTTT CASSSQASTDTQYF
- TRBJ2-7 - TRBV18 TGTGCCAGCTCACCGCCCGGACAGAGACTCTACGAGCAGTACTTC CASSPPGQRLYEQYF
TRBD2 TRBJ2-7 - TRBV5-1 TGCGCCAGCAGCTGGACTAGCGGGGCCTACGAGCAGTACTTC CASSWTSGAYEQYF
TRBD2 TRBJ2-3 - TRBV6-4 TGTGCCAGCAGCCCTAGCGGGGGCGGGGGAGCAGATACGCAGTATTTT CASSPSGGGGADTQYF
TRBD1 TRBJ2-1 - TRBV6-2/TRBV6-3 TGTGCCAGCAGTTACTCGAAGGGACAGGGGGTTGGTGAGCAGTTCTTC CASSYSKGQGVGEQFF
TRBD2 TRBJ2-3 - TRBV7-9 TGTGCCAGCAGCTTATTACGGGCGGGGGGAACAGATACGCAGTATTTT CASSLLRAGGTDTQYF
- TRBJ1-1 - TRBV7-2 TGTGCCAGCAGCCTAGCCCGGGGGAACACTGAAGCTTTCTTT CASSLARGNTEAFF
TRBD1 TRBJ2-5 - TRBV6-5 TGTGCCAGCAACGGACAGGGAGAGACCCAGTACTTC CASNGQGETQYF
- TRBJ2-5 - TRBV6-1 TGTGCCAGCAGTGACCGACCTCCGAGGGAGACCCAGTACTTC CASSDRPPRETQYF
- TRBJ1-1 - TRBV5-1 TGCGCCAGCAGCTTGTGGGCTACCCCATCCGAAGCTTTCTTT CASSLWATPSEAFF
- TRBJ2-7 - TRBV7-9 TGTGCCAGCAGCTCCGGAGGAAACGAGCAGTACTTC CASSSGGNEQYF
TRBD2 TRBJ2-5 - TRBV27 TGTGCCAGCAGCTCGGGGGCTAGCGGGATGACCCAGTACTTC CASSSGASGMTQYF
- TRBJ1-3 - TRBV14 TGTGCCAGCAGCCAAGGCGGAGGGGTCGGAAACACCATATATTTT CASSQGGGVGNTIYF
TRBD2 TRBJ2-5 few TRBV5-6 TGTGCCAGCAGCTTGGACCTAGCGGGATTGGAGACCCAGTACTTC CASSLDLAGLETQYF
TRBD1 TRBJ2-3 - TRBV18 TGTGCCAGCTCACCGACAGGGTCCATGGATACGCAGTATTTT CASSPTGSMDTQYF
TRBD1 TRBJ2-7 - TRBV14 TGTGCCAGCAGCCAGAGGGGGCGCAAGGGTGAGCAGTACTTC CASSQRGRKGEQYF
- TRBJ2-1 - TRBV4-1 TGCGCCAGCAGCCAAGCATCCAGCGGATTTAACAATGAGCAGTTCTTC CASSQASSGFNNEQFF
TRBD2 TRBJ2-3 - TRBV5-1 TGCGCCAGCAGCTTGCGGGAGGTCGGCACAGATACGCAGTATTTT CASSLREVGTDTQYF
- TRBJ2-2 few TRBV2 TGTGCCAGCAGTGTTAGGCGGGCCGCGAACACCGGGGAGCTGTTTTTT CASSVRRAANTGELFF
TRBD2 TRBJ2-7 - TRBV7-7 TGTGCCAGCAGCCCAGGCCCGGGAGCGGGGGGCCCCCGGAGCTCCTACGAGCAGTACTTC CASSPGPGAGGPRSSYEQYF
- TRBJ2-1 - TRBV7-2 TGTGCCAGTACTTTGTACAATGAGCAGTTCTTC CASTLYNEQFF
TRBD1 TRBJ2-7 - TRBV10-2 TGCGCCAGCAGGAGGACAGGGGCTGAAGAGCAGTACTTC CASRRTGAEEQYF
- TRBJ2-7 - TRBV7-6 TGTGCCAGCAGCTCCTACTCGAGTGTGGAGGGCGGCGAGCAGTACTTC CASSSYSSVEGGEQYF
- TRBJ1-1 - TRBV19 TGTGCCAGTAGTATGCAGGCAGGGTATATGAACACTGAAGCTTTCTTT CASSMQAGYMNTEAFF
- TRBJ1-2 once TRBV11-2 TGTGCCAGCAGCCCGGAGCGGGCCTACCGCTATGGCTACACCTTC CASSPERAYRYGYTF
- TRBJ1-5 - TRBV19 TGTGCCAGTAGTATAGATCTATGGGTAGAGGGAAAATATAGCAATCAGCCCCAGCATTTT CASSIDLWVEGKYSNQPQHF
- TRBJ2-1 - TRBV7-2 TGTGCCAGCAGCCCCGTGGAGCGGGCCTACAATGAGCAGTTCTTC CASSPVERAYNEQFF
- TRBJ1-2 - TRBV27 TGTGCCAGCAAGATGGGGGGGCTGAATGGCTACACCTTC CASKMGGLNGYTF
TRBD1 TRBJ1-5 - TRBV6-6 TGTGCCAGCAGGGGGGACAGATTAAAGCCCCAGCATTTT CASRGDRLKPQHF
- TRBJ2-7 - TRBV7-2 TGTGCCAGCAGCCGGCGGACCACAGGGAACGAGCAGTACTTC CASSRRTTGNEQYF